This TCR beta chain comes out of a study of response to subunit inactivated influenza vaccine. Germline V lookup: CDR1 SGHTA, CDR2 FQGNSA. This CDR3 is built from 15 residues. Trimming removed 3 bases at V and 9 bases at J, with 18 bases between. TCRdb analysed the RT-PCR reads with MiXCR anew, one entry per CDR3 protein. The sample holds over 400,000 distinct CDR3 sequences, 10% to 15% seen once. This chain links TRBV7-2 with TRBJ2-1; D is possibly TRBD2 (6 bases). This receptor was identified in a man aged 50-59 years who received an inactivated influenza vaccine. Sequences were derived from PBMCs from blood, sampled more than 35 days after vaccination. CDR3 amino acids: CASSFSSLAPSEQFF. CDR3 nucleotides: TGTGCCAGCAGCTTTAGCAGCCTAGCGCCTAGTGAGCAGTTCTTC.